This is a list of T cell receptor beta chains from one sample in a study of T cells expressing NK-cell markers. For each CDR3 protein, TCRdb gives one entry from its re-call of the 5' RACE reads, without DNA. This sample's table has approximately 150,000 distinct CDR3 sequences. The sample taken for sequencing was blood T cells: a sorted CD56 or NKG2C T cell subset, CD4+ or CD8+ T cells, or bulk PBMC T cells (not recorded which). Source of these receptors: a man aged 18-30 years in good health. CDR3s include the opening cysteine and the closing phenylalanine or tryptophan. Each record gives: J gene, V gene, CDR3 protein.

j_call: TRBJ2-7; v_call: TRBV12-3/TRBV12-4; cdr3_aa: CASSSPPGEYYEQYF
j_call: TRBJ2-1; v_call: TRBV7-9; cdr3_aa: CASSIPLAGVYDEQFF
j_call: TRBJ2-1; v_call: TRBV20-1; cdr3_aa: CSASEDWGSYNEQFF
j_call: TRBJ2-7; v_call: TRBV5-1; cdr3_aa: CASSSIAGTYEQYF
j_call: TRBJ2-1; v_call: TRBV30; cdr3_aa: CAWKEGGVSYNEQFF
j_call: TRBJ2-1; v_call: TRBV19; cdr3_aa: CASSPWGSMNNEQFF
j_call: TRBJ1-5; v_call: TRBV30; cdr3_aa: CAWSAIRGDQPQHF
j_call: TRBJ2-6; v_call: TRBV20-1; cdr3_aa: CSARQLAGGPFGANVLTF
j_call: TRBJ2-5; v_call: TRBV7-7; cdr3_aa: CASSAQGHTETQYF
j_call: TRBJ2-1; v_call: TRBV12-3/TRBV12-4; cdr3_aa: CASNLASGTYNEQFF
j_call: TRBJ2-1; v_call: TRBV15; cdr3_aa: CATSRNRDRTYNEQFF
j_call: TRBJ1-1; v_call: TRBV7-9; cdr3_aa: CASSRLGQGNTEAFF
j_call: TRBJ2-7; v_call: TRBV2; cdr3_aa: CASLATTGRRVHEQYF
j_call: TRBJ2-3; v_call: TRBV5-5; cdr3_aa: CASGPGSADTQYF
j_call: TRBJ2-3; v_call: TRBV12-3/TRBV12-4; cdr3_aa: CASSFGQRLAGATDTQYF
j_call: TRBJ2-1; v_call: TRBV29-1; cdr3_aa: CSVASVVSRHEQFF
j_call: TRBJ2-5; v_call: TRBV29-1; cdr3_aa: CSVERPGGGEETQYF
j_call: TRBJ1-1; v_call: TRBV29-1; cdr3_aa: CSVMTGLNTEAFF
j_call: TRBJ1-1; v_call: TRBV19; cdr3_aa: CAAGLGNTEAFF
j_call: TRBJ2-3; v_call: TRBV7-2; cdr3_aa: CASSLVHTDTQYF
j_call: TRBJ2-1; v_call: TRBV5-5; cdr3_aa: CASSLWGSTNEQFF
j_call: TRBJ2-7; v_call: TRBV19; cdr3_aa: CASSTGGRNEQYF
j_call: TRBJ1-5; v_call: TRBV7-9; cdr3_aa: CASGRGDQPQHF
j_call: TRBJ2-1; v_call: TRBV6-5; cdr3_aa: CASSTGTAKYEQFF
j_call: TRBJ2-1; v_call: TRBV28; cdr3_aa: CASSFPLSGSSYNEQFF